Presented here are 9 T cell receptor beta chains from one specimen sequenced in a study of vaccination and CD4 T cells after COVID-19. Cultured CD4+ T cell DNA was sequenced using the Oncomine TCR Beta short-read assay. One entry per CDR3 protein results from TCRdb running MiXCR on the PCR reads. The sample includes some 8,800 distinct CDR3 sequences, approximately 67% of them seen just once. Treatment noted: approximately 9-day PBMC culture with coronavirus spike peptide pools or control peptides (ViraFEST assay). These receptors are not linked to any known antigen. The material sequenced was CD4+ T cells from blood, cultured in vitro. All receptors come from a human donor who had recovered from COVID-19.

The genes are TRBV19 and TRBJ2-7, with 13 bases fitting TRBD2. V was pared by 4 bases and J by 7 bases, with 4 bases of the junction left unmatched. CDR1 is LNHDA and CDR2 is SQIVND in the germline V gene (reference sequence). This CDR3 contains 14 residues. CDR3 residues: CASSTPGLAGEQYF. DNA of the CDR3: TGTGCCAGTAGTACTCCGGGACTAGCGGGGGAGCAGTACTTC.

This chain joins TRBV6-1 and TRBJ2-5; 9 bases fit TRBD1. V dropped 0 bases and J dropped 4; count of bases not matched to a gene: 6. The CDR3 is 16 residues long. The germline gives CDR1 MNHNS, CDR2 SASEGT. The CDR3 coding sequence is TGTGCCAGCAGTGAAGCTTGGGGACAGGGCACAGAGACCCAGTACTTC. Encoded protein: CASSEAWGQGTETQYF.

The chain links TRBV6-1 to TRBJ1-5, with no clear D. The CDR3 sequence is 15 residues long. V dropped 7 bases and J dropped 2 bases, with 15 bases sitting between them. The germline V gene has CDR1 MNHNS and CDR2 SASEGT. The CDR3 sequence is CASIHGEQGNQPQHF. The DNA for the CDR3 is TGTGCCAGCATCCACGGTGAGCAGGGCAATCAGCCCCAGCATTTT.

This clonotype occurred a few times. The rearrangement joins TRBV12-3 or TRBV12-4 to TRBJ1-2; D is undetermined. The CDR3 is 14 residues long. Trimming took off 6 bases at V and 7 bases at J, with 18 bases between the two ends. CDR3 coding DNA: TGTGCCAGCAGCCGCTATCTGGGTTCGGGTGGCTACACCTTC. Its translation is CASSRYLGSGGYTF.

The V call is TRBV6-5, the J call TRBJ1-3, with unresolved D. The CDR3 contains 16 residues. V lost 4 bases, J lost 1 base, and 14 bases lay in between. The germline gives CDR1 MNHEY, CDR2 SVGAGI. The DNA for the CDR3 is TGTGCCAGCAGTTCCATTCCCAGGAAATCTGGAAACACCATATATTTT. Translating gives CASSSIPRKSGNTIYF.

This sequence joins TRBV27 and TRBJ2-2, with TRBD1 identical over 9 bases. V was clipped by 5 bases and J by 4 bases; unmatched bases: 5. The CDR3 contains 15 residues. Germline V gene data show CDR1 as MNHEY and CDR2 as SMNVEV (reference sequence). As DNA, the CDR3 is TGTGCCAGCAGTCCTATACAGGGGGCCACCGGGGAGCTGTTTTTT. As protein: CASSPIQGATGELFF.

V gene TRBV19 combines with J gene TRBJ2-7; 8 nucleotides agree with TRBD2. Germline V gene lookup returns CDR1 LNHDA and CDR2 SQIVND (reference sequence). V was clipped by 5 bases and J by 8 bases; unmatched bases: 17. The CDR3 consists of 16 residues. CDR3 bases: TGTGCCAGTAGTTCCGACAACCGGGGGGGCCCATTCCAGCAGTACTTC. It is translated as CASSSDNRGGPFQQYF.

This CDR3 reads CASSPRQGGYIQYF. The CDR3 DNA is TGTGCCAGCAGCCCTCGACAGGGGGGTTACATTCAGTACTTC. The chain links TRBV7-2 to TRBJ2-4, with 9 bases aligning to TRBD1. Germline values: CDR1 SGHTA, CDR2 FQGNSA. V shed 5 bases, J shed 8 bases, and the junction held 7 bases outside the gene matches. The CDR3 runs 14 residues. The whole variable domain, remainder taken from reference TRBV7-2 and TRBJ2-4, is GAGVSQSPSNKVTEKGKDVELRCDPISGHTALYWYRQSLGQGLEFLIYFQGNSAPDKSGLPSDRFSAERTGGSVSTLTIQRTQQEDSAVYLCASSPRQGGYIQYFGAGTRLSVL.

This chain uses TRBV10-2 with TRBJ1-1; TRBD1 matches 7 bases. The germline V gene encodes CDR1 WSHSY and CDR2 SAAADI. V lost 7 bases and J lost 5; bases outside the gene matches: 7. This CDR3 comprises 13 residues. CDR3 residues: CASTPGQLTEAFF. CDR3 bases: TGCGCCAGCACACCGGGACAGCTAACTGAAGCTTTCTTT.